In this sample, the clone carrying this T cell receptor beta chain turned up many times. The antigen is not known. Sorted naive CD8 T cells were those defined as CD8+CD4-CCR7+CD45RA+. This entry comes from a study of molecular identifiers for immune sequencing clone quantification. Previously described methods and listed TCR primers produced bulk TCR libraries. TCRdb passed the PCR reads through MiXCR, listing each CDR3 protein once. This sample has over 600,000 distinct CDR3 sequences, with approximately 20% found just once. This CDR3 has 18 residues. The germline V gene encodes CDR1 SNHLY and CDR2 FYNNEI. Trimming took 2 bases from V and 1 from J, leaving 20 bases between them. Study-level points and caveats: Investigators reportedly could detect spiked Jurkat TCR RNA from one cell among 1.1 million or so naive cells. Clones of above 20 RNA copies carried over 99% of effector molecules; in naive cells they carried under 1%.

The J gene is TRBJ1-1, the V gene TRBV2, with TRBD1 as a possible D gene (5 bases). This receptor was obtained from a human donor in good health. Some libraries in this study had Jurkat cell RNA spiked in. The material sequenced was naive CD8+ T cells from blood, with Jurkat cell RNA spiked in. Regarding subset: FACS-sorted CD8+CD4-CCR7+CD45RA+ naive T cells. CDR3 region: CASSEMGLGELGNTEAFF. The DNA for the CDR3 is TGTGCCAGCAGTGAAATGGGACTGGGGGAGCTGGGGAACACTGAAGCTTTCTTT.